This T cell receptor (beta chain) was obtained from a study of blood T cells in healthy people across ages. Study-level points and caveats: Correlation between TCR beta diversity and naive T cell percentage was strong.

Healthy individuals of Caucasian origin from Russia, aged about 6 to 100, served as donors. A sample-barcoded 5' primer and a J-beta primer mix were used in a second PCR of about 7 to 11 cycles. Per sample, CDR3-containing paired-end reads numbered at least 2.5 million. TCRdb itself ran the 5' RACE reads through MiXCR, one entry per CDR3 protein. Of 870,000 or so distinct CDR3 sequences detected, more than 25% appear once; the ten largest clones hold 17%. This clonotype was recorded at least ten times. Antigen specificity is unknown. The germline V gene has CDR1 MNHEY and CDR2 SVGAGI. This CDR3 is 13 amino acids long. V dropped 10 bases and J dropped 3; count of bases not matched to a gene: 5.

This receptor was obtained from an elderly woman in good health. Sequencing used blood. The chain has TRBV6-5 and TRBJ2-3; 9 bases line up with TRBD2. CDR3 DNA: TGTGCCACGGGCGGGGGGGAGACAGATACGCAGTATTTT. This sequence encodes CATGGGETDTQYF.